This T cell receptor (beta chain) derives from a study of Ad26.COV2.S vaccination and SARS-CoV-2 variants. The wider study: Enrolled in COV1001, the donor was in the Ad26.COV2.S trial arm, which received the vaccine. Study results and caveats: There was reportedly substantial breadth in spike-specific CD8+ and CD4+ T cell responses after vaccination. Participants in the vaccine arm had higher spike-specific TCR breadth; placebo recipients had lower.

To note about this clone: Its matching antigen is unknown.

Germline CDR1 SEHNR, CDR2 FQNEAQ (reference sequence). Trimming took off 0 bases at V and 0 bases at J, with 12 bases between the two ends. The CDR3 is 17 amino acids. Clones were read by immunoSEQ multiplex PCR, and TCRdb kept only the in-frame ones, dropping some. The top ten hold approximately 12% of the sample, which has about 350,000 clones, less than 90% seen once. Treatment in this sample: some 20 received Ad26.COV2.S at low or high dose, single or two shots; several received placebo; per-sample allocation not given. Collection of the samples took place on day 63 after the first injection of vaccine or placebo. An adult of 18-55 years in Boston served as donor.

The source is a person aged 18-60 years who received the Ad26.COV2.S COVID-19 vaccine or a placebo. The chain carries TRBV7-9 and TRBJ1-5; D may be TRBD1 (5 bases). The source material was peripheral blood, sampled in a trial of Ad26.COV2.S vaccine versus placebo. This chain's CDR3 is CASSLAWGGFSNQPQHF. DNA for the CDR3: TGTGCCAGCAGCTTAGCCTGGGGGGGATTTAGCAATCAGCCCCAGCATTTT.